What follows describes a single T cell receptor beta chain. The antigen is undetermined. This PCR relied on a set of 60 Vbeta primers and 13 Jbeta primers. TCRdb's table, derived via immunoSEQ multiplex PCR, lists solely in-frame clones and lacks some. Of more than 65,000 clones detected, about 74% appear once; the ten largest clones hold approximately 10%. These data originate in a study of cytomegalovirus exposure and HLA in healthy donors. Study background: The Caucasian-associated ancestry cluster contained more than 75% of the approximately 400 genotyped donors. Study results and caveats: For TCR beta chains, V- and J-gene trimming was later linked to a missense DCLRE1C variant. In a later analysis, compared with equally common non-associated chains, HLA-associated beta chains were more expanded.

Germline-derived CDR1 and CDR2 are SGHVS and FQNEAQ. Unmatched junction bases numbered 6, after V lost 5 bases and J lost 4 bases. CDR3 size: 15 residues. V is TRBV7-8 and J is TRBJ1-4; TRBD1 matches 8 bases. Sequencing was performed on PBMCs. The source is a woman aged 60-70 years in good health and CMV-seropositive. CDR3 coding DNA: TGTGCCAGCAGCGTAAGACAGGGGATTAATGAAAAACTGTTTTTT. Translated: CASSVRQGINEKLFF.